This section outlines one TCR beta chain sequence together with its context. Its antigen remains unknown. CDR1 is MNHEY, CDR2 SMNVEV, per germline (reference sequence). The CDR3 totals 15 residues. Losses at the gene ends were 5 bases for V and 7 bases for J; bases not matched to a gene: 11. This record belongs to a study of T cell responses to AZD1222 COVID-19 vaccine. Study-wide points: Possibly, clonal diversity was underestimated; donors were largely white British and included more females. No repertoire was sampled before or during the peak T cell response, only after it. Seropositive at baseline were only a handful of AZD1222 recipients.

Data came from immunoSEQ multiplex PCR; TCRdb stores just in-frame clones and leaves some out. The profile shows 95,000 to 110,000 clones, 75% to 90% of them singletons. This TCR was sampled from an adult in good health. The source material was peripheral blood, sampled on day 0 of AZD1222 vaccination. This chain links TRBV27 with TRBJ1-5; 7 nucleotides match TRBD1. The CDR3 loop is CASSPVTGIGQPQHF. The DNA of the CDR3 is TGTGCCAGCAGTCCCGTGACAGGGATCGGCCAGCCCCAGCATTTT.